This passage covers 8 T cell receptor beta chains from one sample sequenced in a study of blood T cells in healthy people across ages. Primed by a sample-barcoded 5' primer and a J-beta primer mix, a second PCR proceeded for roughly 6 to 12 cycles. MiXCR, applied by TCRdb to the 5' RACE reads, yields one record per CDR3 protein. The sample consists of roughly 1,300,000 distinct CDR3 sequences, around 55% of them appearing once. Sequencing was performed on blood. The receptors originated from a man younger than 35 in good health.

V and J are TRBV4-1 and TRBJ2-5; D perhaps matches TRBD2 (5 bases). From germline, CDR1 is MGHRA and CDR2 YSYEKL. The CDR3 is 14 amino acids. Deletions cut 7 bases from V and 11 bases from J, with 23 bases between. CDR3 residues: CASIGAPSGNEQYF. CDR3 sequence (DNA): TGCGCCAGCATCGGAGCCCCCAGCGGCAATGAGCAGTACTTC.

This clonotype was seen a handful of times. The chain links TRBV27 to TRBJ1-2; 9 bases map to TRBD1. Trimming took 6 bases from V and 6 from J; bases not matched to a gene: 8. Germline assignment: CDR1 MNHEY and CDR2 SMNVEV (reference sequence). CDR3 length: 14 residues. The CDR3 here is CASSLGQGIDGYTF. In DNA, the CDR3 is TGTGCCAGCAGCCTGGGACAGGGAATCGATGGCTACACCTTC.

This chain joins TRBV30 and TRBJ2-1; 9 nucleotides line up with TRBD2. Germline CDR1 reads GTSNPN; CDR2 reads SVGIG (reference sequence). The junction had 5 bases not matched to a gene; V was cut back by 4 bases and J by 4 bases. The CDR3 is made up of 14 amino acids. CDR3 loop: CAWTGTSPYNEQFF. CDR3 DNA: TGTGCCTGGACAGGGACTAGCCCTTACAATGAGCAGTTCTTC.

V gene TRBV4-1 combines with J gene TRBJ2-1, with D perhaps TRBD1 (6 bases). V was shortened by 1 base and J by 7 bases, with 17 bases between the two germline ends. Germline V gene lookup returns CDR1 MGHRA and CDR2 YSYEKL. The CDR3 extends over 16 amino acids. CDR3 bases: TGCGCCAGCAGCCAAGTGGGTCAGGGGCCCCGGAATGAGCAGTTCTTC. Translating it yields CASSQVGQGPRNEQFF.

This clonotype occurred once. This chain joins TRBV5-5 and TRBJ1-1; D is uncertain. V was cut by 1 base and J by 3 bases, with 13 bases left in between. Germline assignment: CDR1 SGHKS and CDR2 YYEKEE (reference sequence). The CDR3 extends over 15 amino acids. The CDR3 is CASSLPESSYTEAFF. CDR3 DNA: TGTGCCAGCAGCTTGCCGGAAAGCTCGTACACTGAAGCTTTCTTT.

This clonotype showed up just once. The chain links TRBV27 to TRBJ2-7; TRBD1 matches 9 bases. Germline V lookup: CDR1 MNHEY, CDR2 SMNVEV (reference sequence). The CDR3 covers 14 residues. J lost 3 bases, V lost 11 bases, and 11 bases had no gene match. Here the CDR3 reads CACKWGQGDYEQYF. The CDR3 DNA is TGTGCCTGCAAATGGGGACAGGGAGACTACGAGCAGTACTTC.

This clonotype occurred a few times. This chain uses TRBV6-6 with TRBJ1-2, with 10 bases identical to TRBD1. CDR1 is MNHNY and CDR2 is SVGAGI in the germline V gene (reference sequence). V lost 1 base and J lost 11; bases outside the gene matches: 7. CDR3 size: 14 residues. For the CDR3, the DNA is TGTGCCAGCAGTTACTTAGACAGGGGGCAAGGATACACCTTC. Translated, it gives CASSYLDRGQGYTF.

The chain couples TRBV4-2 to TRBJ2-7; D is undetermined. Per the germline V gene, CDR1 is LGHNA and CDR2 is YNFKEQ. The CDR3 runs 15 residues. Deletions cut 0 bases from V and 0 bases from J, with 9 bases between. CDR3 protein: CASSQEGAPSYEQYF. The CDR3 coding sequence is TGTGCCAGCAGCCAAGAGGGCGCCCCCTCCTACGAGCAGTACTTC.